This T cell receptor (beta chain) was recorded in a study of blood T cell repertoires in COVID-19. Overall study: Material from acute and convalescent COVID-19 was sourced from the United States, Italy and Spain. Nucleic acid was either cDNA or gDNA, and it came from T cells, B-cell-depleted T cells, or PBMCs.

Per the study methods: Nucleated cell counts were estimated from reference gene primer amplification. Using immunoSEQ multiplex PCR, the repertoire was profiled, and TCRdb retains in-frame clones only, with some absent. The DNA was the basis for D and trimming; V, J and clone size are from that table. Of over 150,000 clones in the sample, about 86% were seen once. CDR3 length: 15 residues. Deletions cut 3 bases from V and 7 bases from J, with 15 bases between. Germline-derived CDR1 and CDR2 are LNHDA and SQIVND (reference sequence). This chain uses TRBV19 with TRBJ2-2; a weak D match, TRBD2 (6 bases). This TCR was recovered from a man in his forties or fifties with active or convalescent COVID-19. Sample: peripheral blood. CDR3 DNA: TGTGCCAGTAGTATTCTAGCCGGGGGAAGCGGGGAGCTGTTTTTT. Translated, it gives CASSILAGGSGELFF.